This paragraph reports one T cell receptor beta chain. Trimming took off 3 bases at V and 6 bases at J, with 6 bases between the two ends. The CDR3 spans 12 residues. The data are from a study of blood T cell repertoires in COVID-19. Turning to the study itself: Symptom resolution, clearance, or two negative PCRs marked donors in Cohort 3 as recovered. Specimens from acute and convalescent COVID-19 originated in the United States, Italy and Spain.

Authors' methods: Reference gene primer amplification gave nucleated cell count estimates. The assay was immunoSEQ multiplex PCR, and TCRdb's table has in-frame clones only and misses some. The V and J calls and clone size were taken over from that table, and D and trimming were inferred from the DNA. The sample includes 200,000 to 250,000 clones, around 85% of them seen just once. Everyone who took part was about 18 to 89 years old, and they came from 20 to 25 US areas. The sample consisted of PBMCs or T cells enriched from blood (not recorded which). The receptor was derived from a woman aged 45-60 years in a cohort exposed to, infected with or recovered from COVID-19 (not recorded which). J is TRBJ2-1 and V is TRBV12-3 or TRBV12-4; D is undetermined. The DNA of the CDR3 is TGTGCCAGCAGTTTCACTACCAATGAGCAGTTCTTC. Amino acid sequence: CASSFTTNEQFF.